These 17 T cell receptor beta chains were all obtained from the same sample, sequenced in a study of read filtering for tumor transcriptome and immune sequencing. This library used approximately 390 ng RNA and molecular barcoded adaptors spanning alpha/delta and beta/gamma chains. TCRdb reprocessed the reads via MiXCR and lists one record per CDR3 protein. Of more than 100,000 distinct CDR3 sequences listed, 10% to 15% are singletons. The sample comprised a population of CD138-negative cells sorted from bone marrow. All receptors derive from a donor aged 40 or older with multiple myeloma.

This clonotype has only a few counts. The J gene is TRBJ2-5, the V gene TRBV5-1; D possibly corresponds to TRBD1 (5 bases). This CDR3 has 14 amino acids. In germline, CDR1 is SGHRS, CDR2 YFSETQ. The ends were cut back, 4 bases at V and 8 bases at J, with 18 bases in the middle. DNA for the CDR3: TGCGCCAGCAGCCCCGGGCTCCTAGGGGATACCCAGTACTTC. As protein: CASSPGLLGDTQYF.

This clonotype was seen only a few times. This chain links TRBV11-2 with TRBJ2-7, with 7 bases identical to TRBD2. This CDR3 is 12 amino acids long. Trimming cost V 8 bases and J 4 bases; bases outside gene matches: 5. Germline V gene lookup returns CDR1 SGHAT and CDR2 FQNNGV. The CDR3 here is CASAGDRYEQYF. The CDR3 nucleotides read TGTGCCAGCGCGGGAGACCGATACGAGCAGTACTTC.

This clonotype has ten or more counts. The CDR3 DNA sequence: TGCAGTGCCCGGGGTCTAGCGGGACCCTACAATGAGCAGTTCTTC. This codes for CSARGLAGPYNEQFF. The chain employs TRBV20-1 and TRBJ2-1; TRBD2 agrees at 9 bases. CDR1 is DFQATT and CDR2 is SNEGSKA in the germline V gene (reference sequence). The length of the CDR3 is 15 residues. J lost 2 bases, V lost 6 bases, and 8 bases had no gene match.

On this clonotype: It may be a read error: a sequence one base away is much more abundant. V usage is TRBV11-3 and J usage is TRBJ2-7, with D uncertain. The length of the CDR3 is 15 residues. The germline gives CDR1 SGHNT, CDR2 YENEEA. The CDR3 coding sequence is TGTGCCAGCAGCGACGACTTCCCCCGCCGCTACAAGCAGTACTTC. It codes for CASSDDFPRRYKQYF.

At least ten counts were recorded for this clonotype. The V and J genes are TRBV3-1 and TRBJ1-5, with a tentative D call TRBD1 (5 bases). The length of the CDR3 is 16 residues. The germline V gene encodes CDR1 LGHDT and CDR2 YNNKEL (reference sequence). The V end was cut by 4 bases, the J end by 0 bases, with 13 bases between. CDR3 amino acids: CASSPGPGDSNQPQHF. The CDR3 nucleotides read TGTGCCAGCAGCCCCGGGCCGGGGGATAGCAATCAGCCCCAGCATTTT.

This clonotype was picked up many times. The chain couples TRBV7-2 to TRBJ2-3, with D perhaps matching TRBD2 (7 bases). Trimming pared 1 base from V and 4 bases from J, leaving 15 bases between. This CDR3 is 16 amino acids long. Germline V lookup: CDR1 SGHTA, CDR2 FQGNSA. The CDR3 DNA follows: TGTGCCAGCAGCTTAGGAGGGGGAGGGCCGTCAGATACGCAGTATTTT. Translated: CASSLGGGGPSDTQYF.

This clonotype was detected many times. The chain recombines TRBV24-1 with TRBJ2-1; TRBD2 matches at 13 bases. With 4 bases clipped from V and 9 bases from J, the junction kept 8 bases outside the gene matches. This CDR3 contains 16 residues. Germline assignment: CDR1 KGHDR and CDR2 SFDVKD. CDR3 nucleotide sequence: TGTGCCACCAGTGAGGGGACTAGCGGGATCTACGGTGAGCAGTTCTTC. Translated: CATSEGTSGIYGEQFF.

This clonotype was observed at least ten times. V and J are TRBV24-1 and TRBJ2-5; either TRBD1 or TRBD2 may fit D (5 bases each). This CDR3 region has 16 residues. Trimming pared 1 base from V and 0 bases from J, leaving 11 bases between. Germline loops: CDR1 KGHDR, CDR2 SFDVKD. In DNA form, the CDR3 reads TGTGCCACCAGTGATTTCAGGGACCAGTACCAAGAGACCCAGTACTTC. Its protein product is CATSDFRDQYQETQYF.

V is TRBV29-1 and J is TRBJ2-5; D may match TRBD1 or TRBD2 (6 bases each). Trimming removed 3 bases at V and 5 bases at J, with 16 bases between. Per the germline V gene, CDR1 is SQVTM and CDR2 is ANQGSEA. This CDR3 is built from 14 residues. CDR3 amino acids: CSVELGGGFETQYF. CDR3 in DNA: TGCAGCGTTGAGTTAGGGGGAGGTTTTGAGACCCAGTACTTC.

A few counts support this clonotype. The rearrangement links TRBV6-5 to TRBJ2-7; 9 nucleotides match TRBD1. J gave up 5 bases and V 2 bases, and 4 bases lay outside the gene matches. Per germline, CDR1 MNHEY and CDR2 SVGAGI. The CDR3 spans 14 residues. In DNA form, the CDR3 reads TGTGCCAGCAGTTACGGGACAGGGTTTAACGAGCAGTACTTC. Protein sequence: CASSYGTGFNEQYF.

This clonotype was seen ten or more times. Because the CDR3 is missing its conserved closing phenylalanine or tryptophan, this is likely a read error. The rearrangement joins TRBV7-2 to TRBJ1-5; 8 bases match TRBD1. V lost 4 bases to trimming and J lost 4 bases; unmatched junction nucleotides: 3. The germline V gene encodes CDR1 SGHTA and CDR2 FQGNSA. There are 14 residues in the CDR3. This chain's CDR3 is CASSSQGANQPQHS. The CDR3 coding sequence is TGTGCCAGCAGCTCTCAGGGGGCGAATCAGCCCCAGCATTCT.

In this sample, this clonotype turned up a few times. This chain joins TRBV11-2 and TRBJ2-5, with D possibly being TRBD1 (6 bases). Germline V gene lookup returns CDR1 SGHAT and CDR2 FQNNGV. The CDR3 loop spans 15 amino acids. Trimming shortened V by 5 bases and J by 4 bases, and 17 bases separated the two germline ends. CDR3 residues: CASSRSPGELETQYF. The CDR3 bases are TGTGCCAGCAGCCGATCCCCAGGGGAGTTAGAGACCCAGTACTTC.

This clonotype was observed at least ten times. The chain recombines TRBV29-1 with TRBJ2-3, with D maybe TRBD2 (5 bases). Germline CDR1 SQVTM, CDR2 ANQGSEA. V shed 7 bases and J shed 1 base, with 12 bases lying between them. This CDR3 spans 13 amino acids. The CDR3 loop reads CSASARGTDTQYF. CDR3 in DNA: TGCAGCGCTTCGGCGCGGGGCACAGATACGCAGTATTTT.

The J gene is TRBJ2-6, the V gene TRBV5-6; D is possibly TRBD1 or TRBD2 (5 bases each). This CDR3 region has 17 residues. Between the trimmed V and J ends, which lost 4 bases and 12 bases, there was a span of 26 bases. Germline lookup yields CDR1 SGHDT and CDR2 YYEEEE. CDR3 DNA sequence: TGTGCCAGCAGCAGAAGACATGGGACCTCTGGGGCCGGCGTCCTGACTTTC. It translates to CASSRRHGTSGAGVLTF.

This clonotype was seen a handful of times. The chain recombines TRBV20-1 with TRBJ1-2; the D is unclear. V lost 3 bases, J lost 0 bases, and 5 bases lay in between. Germline CDR1 is DFQATT and CDR2 is SNEGSKA (reference sequence). The CDR3 is 12 amino acids. Written as DNA, the CDR3 is TGCAGTGCTAGTTCCGCTAACTATGGCTACACCTTC. Amino acids: CSASSANYGYTF.

Many counts were recorded for this clonotype. V gene TRBV7-2 combines with J gene TRBJ2-2; 7 bases match TRBD2. Germline V gene sequence: CDR1 SGHTA, CDR2 FQGNSA. There are 16 residues in the CDR3. V shed 3 bases, J shed 7 bases, and the junction held 11 bases outside the gene matches. CDR3 sequence: CASSFLQREGVGELFF. DNA for the CDR3: TGTGCCAGCAGCTTCTTGCAGCGGGAAGGCGTCGGGGAGCTGTTTTTT. The full variable domain, in which reference TRBV7-2 and TRBJ2-2 provide the parts outside the CDR3, is GAGVSQSPSNKVTEKGKDVELRCDPISGHTALYWYRQSLGQGLEFLIYFQGNSAPDKSGLPSDRFSAERTGGSVSTLTIQRTQQEDSAVYLCASSFLQREGVGELFFGEGSRLTVL.

This clonotype occurred many times. This chain links TRBV4-1 with TRBJ1-4; D not certain. In germline, CDR1 is MGHRA, CDR2 YSYEKL. Trimming took 0 bases from V and 3 from J, leaving 14 bases between them. The CDR3 spans 17 residues. The CDR3 here is CASSQDALGEANEKLFF. CDR3 DNA: TGCGCCAGCAGCCAAGATGCCCTCGGAGAAGCTAATGAAAAACTGTTTTTT.